The 23 T cell receptor beta chains reported below all come from one sample, sequenced in a study of shared clonotypes between healthy human individuals. Sequenced by immunoSEQ multiplex PCR; TCRdb stores in-frame clones only, minus some. There are a few hundred thousand clones in the sample; about 69% occur only once, and around 10% lies in the top ten. Source material: memory CD4+ T cells sorted from blood. The subset denotes: CD45RA-negative fraction. The receptors originated from a man younger than 40 in good health.

The chain uses TRBV7-8 and TRBJ2-5; no clear D gene. CDR1 and CDR2 (germline): SGHVS, FQNEAQ. The CDR3 runs 13 residues. Trimming removed 2 bases from V and 2 bases from J, with 6 bases in between. The DNA for the CDR3 is TGTGCCAGCAGCTTAATTGATCAAGAGACCCAGTACTTC. Translation: CASSLIDQETQYF. Supplemented by reference TRBV7-8 and TRBJ2-5, the full variable domain reads GAGVSQSPRYKVAKRGQDVALRCDPISGHVSLFWYQQALGQGPEFLTYFQNEAQLDKSGLPSDRFFAERPEGSVSTLKIQRTQQEDSAVYLCASSLIDQETQYFGPGTRLLVL.

The chain recombines TRBV27 with TRBJ2-5; no firm D call. The V end lost 2 bases, the J end lost 2 bases, and 6 bases lay between the germline ends. This CDR3 has 13 amino acids. The germline V gene encodes CDR1 MNHEY and CDR2 SMNVEV (reference sequence). This CDR3 reads CASSLTFQETQYF. The DNA for the CDR3 is TGTGCCAGCAGTTTAACCTTTCAAGAGACCCAGTACTTC.

This clone was counted many times. Other DNA sequences within the sample encode an identical CDR3. V is TRBV10-3 and J is TRBJ1-5, with unresolved D. This CDR3 is 13 amino acids long. Germline loops: CDR1 ENHRY, CDR2 SYGVKD. V gave up 0 bases and J gave up 5 bases, with 5 bases separating them. The CDR3, as DNA: TGTGCCATCAGTGAGTCTTTTGATCAGCCCCAGCATTTT. Protein sequence: CAISESFDQPQHF.

On this clone itself: This may be a read error: a much more frequent sequence differs by one nucleotide. The V and J genes are TRBV5-4 and TRBJ1-2; TRBD1 matches 9 bases. Unmatched junction bases numbered 12, after V lost 9 bases and J lost 0 bases. Germline-derived CDR1 and CDR2 are SGHNT and YYREEE (reference sequence). This CDR3 has 16 amino acids. The CDR3 nucleotides read TGTGCCAACAGTATAGGACAGGGGAGAGCTAACTATGGCTACACCTTC. Amino acids: CANSIGQGRANYGYTF.

This clone has only one observation. This chain links TRBV15 with TRBJ2-2; 12 positions agree with TRBD2. Germline V gene sequence: CDR1 LNHNV, CDR2 YYDKDF (reference sequence). The CDR3 totals 22 residues. V was pared by 1 base and J by 0 bases, with 15 bases of the junction left unmatched. The CDR3 is CATSRGLTSGRPLRTNTGELFF. CDR3 DNA: TGTGCCACCAGCAGAGGGCTCACTAGCGGGAGGCCCCTACGAACGAACACCGGGGAGCTGTTTTTT.

The chain has TRBV6-1 and TRBJ2-1, with 9 bases aligning to TRBD2. This CDR3 is 16 amino acids long. V gave up 1 base and J gave up 2 bases; unmatched junction bases: 3. The germline gives CDR1 MNHNS, CDR2 SASEGT. CDR3 region: CASSEGLAATYNEQFF. In DNA form, the CDR3 reads TGTGCCAGCAGTGAAGGACTAGCGGCCACCTACAATGAGCAGTTCTTC.

The chain couples TRBV14 to TRBJ2-7, with D perhaps given as TRBD1 or TRBD2 (5 bases each). CDR1 and CDR2 (germline): SGHDN, FVKESK. The CDR3 is 17 residues long. Trimming took off 0 bases at V and 2 bases at J, with 17 bases between the two ends. The CDR3 DNA is TGTGCCAGCAGCCAAGATCGGGGCTACGAACGGACCTACGAGCAGTACTTC. Encoded protein: CASSQDRGYERTYEQYF.

In DNA, the CDR3 is TGTGCCAGCCAGCCTGACGGGAGGGGTGAAAAACTGTTTTTT. Translated: CASQPDGRGEKLFF. The chain links TRBV2 to TRBJ1-4; D perhaps matches TRBD1 (5 bases). In germline, CDR1 is SNHLY, CDR2 FYNNEI. Deletions cut 8 bases from V and 7 bases from J, with 17 bases between. The CDR3 is made up of 14 amino acids. Filled out from reference TRBV2 and TRBJ1-4, the complete variable domain reads EPEVTQTPSHQVTQMGQEVILRCVPISNHLYFYWYRQILGQKVEFLVSFYNNEISEKSEIFDDQFSVERPDGSNFTLKIRSTKLEDSAMYFCASQPDGRGEKLFFGSGTQLSVL.

This sequence joins TRBV19 and TRBJ2-5; TRBD1 matches 12 bases. V was clipped by 11 bases and J by 6 bases; unmatched bases: 13. Germline V gene lookup returns CDR1 LNHDA and CDR2 SQIVND (reference sequence). The CDR3 runs 15 residues. The CDR3 sequence: CASTGGTGGAKTQYF. The CDR3, as DNA: TGTGCCTCTACTGGGGGGACAGGGGGCGCGAAGACCCAGTACTTC.

This CDR3 is CASSAGFRTGLSNQPQHF. CDR3 nucleotides: TGTGCCAGCAGCGCAGGGTTCCGGACCGGCCTTAGCAATCAGCCCCAGCATTTT. The J gene is TRBJ1-5, the V gene TRBV2, with a weak D call TRBD1 (5 bases). This CDR3 spans 18 amino acids. Looked up from germline, CDR1 is SNHLY and CDR2 is FYNNEI. Trimming removed 6 bases at V and 0 bases at J, with 21 bases between.

V gene TRBV2 combines with J gene TRBJ1-1, with 9 bases matching TRBD1. V dropped 6 bases and J dropped 3; count of bases not matched to a gene: 5. The V gene's germline CDR1 is SNHLY and CDR2 FYNNEI. The CDR3 spans 14 residues. CDR3: CASRLQGAYTEAFF. The CDR3 nucleotides are TGTGCCAGCAGACTACAGGGGGCTTACACTGAAGCTTTCTTT.

This sequence joins TRBV7-2 and TRBJ2-7; D is perhaps TRBD2 (5 bases). There are 15 residues in the CDR3. The V end was cut by 5 bases, the J end by 3 bases, with 17 bases between. Germline V gene sequence: CDR1 SGHTA, CDR2 FQGNSA. The CDR3 nucleotides are TGTGCCAGCAGCCGTGAGGGTCTCTTAAACTACGAGCAGTACTTC. This codes for CASSREGLLNYEQYF.

This clone came up once. This sequence joins TRBV11-3 and TRBJ2-1, with a possible D match to TRBD2 (6 bases). The CDR3 spans 13 residues. V gave up 6 bases and J gave up 2 bases, with 8 bases separating them. Per the germline V gene, CDR1 is SGHNT and CDR2 is YENEEA. CDR3 residues: CASSSGTYNEQFF. CDR3 nucleotide sequence: TGTGCCAGCAGTAGCGGAACCTACAATGAGCAGTTCTTC.

This chain connects TRBV5-1 to TRBJ1-5, with 7 bases aligning to TRBD1. Germline assignment: CDR1 SGHRS and CDR2 YFSETQ. The trim removed 3 bases at V and 5 bases at J, leaving 8 bases unmatched. The CDR3 spans 15 residues. Here the CDR3 DNA reads TGCGCCAGCAGCTCGACAGGGATGCTGGATCAGCCCCAGCATTTT. Protein sequence: CASSSTGMLDQPQHF. Supplemented by reference TRBV5-1 and TRBJ1-5, the full variable domain reads KAGVTQTPRYLIKTRGQQVTLSCSPISGHRSVSWYQQTPGQGLQFLFEYFSETQRNKGNFPGRFSGRQFSNSRSEMNVSTLELGDSALYLCASSSTGMLDQPQHFGDGTRLSIL.

The chain recombines TRBV5-1 with TRBJ2-7; the match to TRBD2 covers 7 bases. Germline V gene data show CDR1 as SGHRS and CDR2 as YFSETQ. The CDR3 totals 13 residues. V was pared by 4 bases and J by 4 bases, with 5 bases of the junction left unmatched. CDR3 region: CASSRAGVYEQYF. CDR3 bases: TGCGCCAGCAGCCGGGCGGGAGTGTACGAGCAGTACTTC.

This clone is a singleton in its sample. The chain recombines TRBV11-1 with TRBJ2-7; 9 positions agree with TRBD2. V gave up 5 bases and J gave up 0 bases; unmatched junction bases: 8. This CDR3 contains 16 residues. Germline V CDR1 and CDR2: SGHAT, FQDESV (reference sequence). In DNA form, the CDR3 reads TGTGCCAGCAGCCAAAATCCTAGCGGGACCTCCTACGAGCAGTACTTC. Residues: CASSQNPSGTSYEQYF.

The CDR3 loop reads CASSLGFQGASHGYTF. The CDR3 nucleotides are TGTGCCAGCAGCTTAGGTTTTCAGGGGGCTTCGCATGGCTACACCTTC. V usage is TRBV7-8 and J usage is TRBJ1-2; 8 positions agree with TRBD1. The germline V gene has CDR1 SGHVS and CDR2 FQNEAQ. The CDR3 is 16 residues long. V was clipped by 1 base and J by 6 bases; unmatched bases: 10.

This clone was seen once. The chain employs TRBV6-1 and TRBJ2-1, with D possibly called TRBD1 or TRBD2 (5 bases each). This CDR3 is 14 amino acids long. Germline V gene data show CDR1 as MNHNS and CDR2 as SASEGT. V lost 10 bases, J lost 0 bases, and 13 bases lay in between. CDR3 sequence: CATETGTSYNEQFF. CDR3 DNA sequence: TGTGCCACGGAGACTGGGACCTCCTACAATGAGCAGTTCTTC.

Turning to this clone: At one end, the junction sequence differs from germline, possibly due to a read error. V usage is TRBV30 and J usage is TRBJ1-4; possible D gene TRBD1, 6 bases. The CDR3 length is 15 residues. Germline loops: CDR1 GTSNPN, CDR2 SVGIG (reference sequence). CDR3 bases: TGTGCCTGGAGTGTCCAACAGGGCGCTAATGAAAAACTGCTTTTT. It codes for CAWSVQQGANEKLLF.

This clone has only one observation. The rearrangement joins TRBV6-4 to TRBJ1-1, with 8 bases identical to TRBD1. V was pared by 6 bases and J by 5 bases, with 8 bases of the junction left unmatched. The CDR3 is 14 amino acids. Germline CDR1 and CDR2: MRHNA and SNTAGT. The CDR3 DNA reads as TGTGCCAGCAGGGTAAATCAGGGGGCAACTGAAGCTTTCTTT. Translated, it gives CASRVNQGATEAFF.

This clone was picked up a small number of times. The chain combines TRBV7-2 with TRBJ2-2; D is unresolved. The V end lost 4 bases, the J end lost 8 bases, and 11 bases lay between the germline ends. The germline CDR1 and CDR2 sequences are SGHTA and FQGNSA. The CDR3 sequence is 13 residues long. The CDR3: CASSSVFRGELFF. The DNA of the CDR3 is TGTGCCAGCAGCTCCGTCTTTAGGGGGGAGCTGTTTTTT. The entire variable domain, with the rest obtained from reference TRBV7-2 and TRBJ2-2, is as follows: GAGVSQSPSNKVTEKGKDVELRCDPISGHTALYWYRQSLGQGLEFLIYFQGNSAPDKSGLPSDRFSAERTGGSVSTLTIQRTQQEDSAVYLCASSSVFRGELFFGEGSRLTVL.

This clone was observed a handful of times. The chain is built from TRBV27 and TRBJ2-2; D may be TRBD2 (7 bases). Germline CDR1 and CDR2: MNHEY and SMNVEV (reference sequence). The CDR3 is 14 amino acids. V gave up 2 bases and J gave up 9 bases, with 13 bases separating them. Here the CDR3 DNA reads TGTGCCAGCAGTTTAATGGCGGGGGCCCGGGAGCTGTTTTTT. It specifies CASSLMAGARELFF.

The V and J genes are TRBV6-1 and TRBJ2-1; 9 positions match TRBD2. Germline V gene lookup returns CDR1 MNHNS and CDR2 SASEGT. CDR3 size: 15 residues. With V trimmed by 4 bases and J by 2 bases, 3 bases remained unmatched. CDR3 loop: CASSAWTSAYNEQFF. The DNA of the CDR3 is TGTGCCAGCAGTGCGTGGACTAGCGCCTACAATGAGCAGTTCTTC.